The subject of this entry is one T cell receptor (beta chain). V gave up 4 bases and J gave up 10 bases, with 14 bases separating them. The CDR3 loop spans 13 amino acids. Germline V gene sequence: CDR1 LNHNV, CDR2 YYDKDF (reference sequence). The data belong to a study of CD8 T cells in Susac syndrome. Control patients had untreated stable or active relapsing-remitting multiple sclerosis by revised McDonald criteria. CD8+ and CD4+ T cells were negatively isolated; TEMRA cells were FACS-enriched. Reverse transcription used roughly 0.5 to 1 ug RNA and random hexamers. The method of amplification for TCR beta CDR3 was immunoSEQ multiplex PCR, covering 54 Vbeta and 13 Jbeta. One entry per CDR3 protein, called by TCRdb with MiXCR from the immunoSEQ multiplex PCR reads. The profile shows about 430,000 distinct CDR3 sequences, around 85% of them singletons.

The V and J genes are TRBV15 and TRBJ2-1; D assignment may be TRBD1 or TRBD2 (5 bases each). Source material: CD8+ T cells from PBMCs. The clonotype originates from a human donor with multiple sclerosis. In DNA, the CDR3 is TGTGCCACCAGCAAGGGGACCGTTGGGGAGCAGTTCTTC. This translates into CATSKGTVGEQFF.